This T cell receptor (beta chain) was recorded in a study of T cells after yellow fever vaccination. Whole-study context: The SMART-Seq v4 Ultra Low Input method served to prepare the low-cell-number fractions. Findings of the study overall: Abundant clonotypes (contaminants from the bulk population) could be present in FACS-sorted repertoires. Among all clonotypes, a small share was observed in both CD4 and CD8 compartments.

UMIs were added to TCR cDNA along with a universal primer site when it was made by 5'RACE template switching. One entry per CDR3 protein results from TCRdb running MiXCR on the 5' RACE reads. The sample contains roughly 330,000 distinct CDR3 sequences, around 7% of which appear only once. The trim removed 4 bases at V and 3 bases at J, leaving 9 bases unmatched. The V gene's germline CDR1 is SQVTM and CDR2 ANQGSEA. The CDR3 contains 15 residues. This clonotype was observed a handful of times. Its antigen is unknown. This sample comprised PBMCs, obtained roughly 46 days after the first yellow fever vaccination. The TCR comes from a man aged 18 to 35 who received the YFV17D yellow fever vaccine. This chain joins TRBV29-1 and TRBJ2-3; 8 bases match TRBD1. The CDR3 DNA is TGCAGCGTTGTCCTCTTGGACAGGGTGACAGATACGCAGTATTTT. Its translation is CSVVLLDRVTDTQYF.